These T cell receptor beta chains were read from a single sample in a study of graft-versus-host responses after intestinal transplantation. TCRdb's table, derived via immunoSEQ multiplex PCR, lists solely in-frame clones and lacks some. The repertoire holds more than 80,000 clones, with about 89% as singletons. No cognate antigen is known for these TCRs. Source: unstimulated CD4+ T cells sorted from spleen or lymph node cells, taken before intestinal transplant. These receptors were taken from a human donor who received an intestinal transplant. Each CDR3 is given with its conserved first and last residue. D genes are given only for firm matches. Expanded clones get a size class; other rows say once, few or many, or leave the size out.

>.|TRBJ2-1|TRBV5-1|.
TGCGCCAGCAGCCTATACTACAATGAGCAGTTCTTC
CASSLYYNEQFF
>.|TRBJ1-5|TRBV5-1|TRBD1
TGCGCCAGCAGCTTCGAAACAGGGGGGGATCAGCCCCAGCATTTT
CASSFETGGDQPQHF
>.|TRBJ2-2|TRBV5-4|TRBD1
TGTGCCAGCAGCTTGGCCAGACAGGGAAGCACCGGGGAGCTGTTTTTT
CASSLARQGSTGELFF
>.|TRBJ2-1|TRBV5-4|TRBD2
TGTGCCAGCAGCTTGGGGACTAGCGGGGGACGCAATGAGCAGTTCTTC
CASSLGTSGGRNEQFF
>.|TRBJ1-2|TRBV6-5|TRBD1
TGTGCCAGCAGGGAACAGGGGATCGGCTATGGCTACACCTTC
CASREQGIGYGYTF
>once|TRBJ1-1|TRBV15|.
TGTGCCACCAGCATGGGGAGACACACTGAAGCTTTCTTT
CATSMGRHTEAFF
>few|TRBJ1-6|TRBV19|TRBD1
TGTGCCAGTAGTACTCGACAGGGCCGCCCGTTTAATTCACCCCTCCACTTT
CASSTRQGRPFNSPLHF
>.|TRBJ1-2|TRBV9|.
TGTGCCAGCAGCCAACGGGACACCGGGAATGGCTACACCTTC
CASSQRDTGNGYTF
>.|TRBJ2-2|TRBV7-7|.
TGTGCTAGCAGCTTAGCACCCGACTCTAACACCGGGGAGCTGTTTTTT
CASSLAPDSNTGELFF
>.|TRBJ2-7|TRBV5-5|.
TGTGCCAGCAGCTTGGCCCCTTCCTACGAGCAGTACTTC
CASSLAPSYEQYF
>.|TRBJ1-1|TRBV7-8|.
TGTGCCAGCAGCTTAGACGCAGGGATTATGAACACTGAAGCTTTCTTT
CASSLDAGIMNTEAFF
>.|TRBJ2-5|TRBV7-8|TRBD1
TGTGCCAGCAGCTTAGGGAGACAGGGAGAGACCCAGTACTTC
CASSLGRQGETQYF
>.|TRBJ2-7|TRBV7-6|.
TGTGCCAGCAGCCCCACCCCAATGACAGGAATCGGCGAGCAGTACTTC
CASSPTPMTGIGEQYF
>.|TRBJ2-6|TRBV5-4|TRBD1
TGTGCCAGCATCGGGACAGGGAATACTGGGGCCAACGTCCTGACTTTC
CASIGTGNTGANVLTF
>.|TRBJ1-6|TRBV6-1|TRBD1
TGTGCCAGCAGTGAATCGTCAACAGGGGGCTCACCCCTCCACTTT
CASSESSTGGSPLHF
>.|TRBJ2-5|TRBV29-1|TRBD2
TGCAGCGTTGCCCTCTTAGCGGGGGAGCAAGAGACCCAGTACTTC
CSVALLAGEQETQYF
>.|TRBJ1-4|TRBV5-6|TRBD1
TGTGCCAGCAGCTTCATCAGGGACAGACATAATGAAAAACTGTTTTTT
CASSFIRDRHNEKLFF
>.|TRBJ2-7|TRBV27|TRBD2
TGTGCCAGCAGTTCACGGACTAGCGGGAGTCGGAGCGAGCAGTACTTC
CASSSRTSGSRSEQYF
>.|TRBJ1-4|TRBV15|.
TGTGCCACCAGCAGAGCCCTCGGTACAACTAATGAAAAACTGTTTTTT
CATSRALGTTNEKLFF
>.|TRBJ2-5|TRBV2|.
TGTGTCAGCAGTGCTCAGGGGCGGCGAGAGACCCAGTACTTC
CVSSAQGRRETQYF
>.|TRBJ2-7|TRBV18|.
TGTGCCAGCTCACCAAGGCCAGGGATAGGCTACGAGCAGTACTTC
CASSPRPGIGYEQYF
>.|TRBJ2-7|TRBV6-5|TRBD1
TGTGCCAGCAGTCCTGACAGGGGAAGGTCCTACGAGCAGTACTTC
CASSPDRGRSYEQYF
>once|TRBJ2-1|TRBV28|.
TGTGCCAGCAGTGTGCGGCGGGTGGTCTACAATGAGCAGTTCTTC
CASSVRRVVYNEQFF
>.|TRBJ2-7|TRBV28|.
TGTGCCAGCAACGGGGGGCCACACGAGCAGTACTTC
CASNGGPHEQYF
>.|TRBJ1-1|TRBV2|TRBD1
TGTGCCAGCAGCCTTCAGGGGGCCACTGAAGCTTTCTTT
CASSLQGATEAFF
>.|TRBJ2-1|TRBV6-1|.
TGTGCCAGCAGTGACAGGGCCTACAATGAGCAGTTCTTC
CASSDRAYNEQFF
>.|TRBJ1-2|TRBV4-1|TRBD1
TGCGCCAGCAGCCAAGTGGGGACAGGGAGCTATGGCTACACCTTC
CASSQVGTGSYGYTF
>.|TRBJ2-5|TRBV7-8|TRBD1
TGTGCCAGCAGAATGGGACAGGGTCTGGGGGAGACCCAGTACTTC
CASRMGQGLGETQYF